This TCR beta chain was captured in a study of blood T cell repertoires in COVID-19 (dated by TCRdb to about 2020). At the level of the whole study: Collaborator samples came from the United States, Italy and Spain and covered acute and convalescent phases of COVID-19. Subjects who had been exposed to COVID-19, were actively infected with it, or had recovered from it provided the deeply sampled blood TCRbeta repertoires that made up the dataset. Where HLA class I and class II types were available, the types were taken from metadata supplied by the sample provider, not from assay-based typing. The repertoires were released in a freely available public database meant as a resource for research on the immune response to SARS-CoV-2. Sample metadata almost always included a de-identified subject ID, COVID-19 status, age in years and sex. The material from the prospective study consisted of cDNA or gDNA derived from T cells, B-cell-depleted T cells, or PBMCs. The samples were drawn from two sources: the first 160 participants of the ongoing ImmuneRACE study, and some 1,300 subjects contributed by 6 global collaborators. Paper-wide results and their limitations: Clinical and demographic metadata were provided uncurated, with the amount varying by source and participant.

TCRbeta CDR3 regions were amplified from genomic DNA by means of the immunoSEQ Assay, a bias-controlled multiplex PCR. The authors' pipeline ran thus. The number of nucleated cells in each sample was estimated from the amplification of reference gene primers within the assay. To quantify the absolute abundance of each unique TCRbeta CDR3 rearrangement, sequence reads were collapsed and filtered. Productive Simpson clonality was computed per sample as the square root of Simpson's diversity index over productive rearrangements. TCRdb re-hosts the immuneACCESS table, in-frame sequences only. Its copies lack some clones; in the studies checked, an unresolved V gene accounts for under half of them, and the cause for the rest is not known. V and J calls and clone size are those listed in that table; D and trimming were worked out from the DNA. This sample comprises 140,000 to 150,000 clones, roughly 80% of them detected only once. 3.5% of the sample is in the top ten clones.

This clone appeared a few times. Its target antigen remains unknown. Nothing much larger sits one base from this clone, and base qualities are not available. Another Seattle source contributed samples from volunteer blood donors who had recovered from COVID-19. Whole blood was collected in K2EDTA tubes by collaborating institutions according to the institutions' own protocols. Collaborator samples were shipped for TCRbeta analysis as frozen whole blood, isolated PBMCs, or DNA extracted from either sample type. V is reduced by 3 bases and J by 1 base, leaving a spacing of 9 bases between them. From the germline V gene (reference sequence), CDR1 is PRHDT and CDR2 is FYEKMQ. Including the terminal cysteine and phenylalanine, the CDR3 comprises 14 residues. This entry keeps only the CDR3 DNA: 42 bases, framed from base 1.

This receptor was identified in a man aged 70-80 years who had recovered from COVID-19. The sample was peripheral blood. The sequence joins TRBV13 to TRBJ1-1; the D gene is unclear. This receptor carries the CDR3 CASSLRLENTEAFF. The sequenced DNA: TGTGCCAGCAGCTTGAGGCTAGAGAACACTGAAGCTTTCTTT.